This T cell receptor beta chain was sequenced in a study of PD-L1 blockade in urothelial cancer. The overall study: As for prior chemotherapy regimens, patients had received 0 to 3. Blood analyses occurred 3 weeks (second dose) and 6 weeks post treatment start.

Measured with immunoSEQ multiplex PCR; TCRdb has only the in-frame clones, and not every one. Found here are fewer than 50,000 clones, around 74% of them singletons; the top ten hold 10%. Time point here: pretreatment peripheral blood. The table lists this clone with a count of one. CDR3 length: 15 amino acids. Germline lookup yields CDR1 SNHLY and CDR2 FYNNEI. V shed 3 bases and J 6 bases; nucleotides not matched to a gene: 3. The source was PBMCs, collected around atezolizumab (anti-PD-L1) treatment. The TCR comes from a man between 65 and 80 years old with urothelial cancer. The chain joins TRBV2 to TRBJ2-1, with 12 bases identical to TRBD1. The DNA for the CDR3 is TGTGCCAGCAGTGAGTTGGGACAGGGGGCCAATGAGCAGTTCTTC. Protein: CASSELGQGANEQFF. The full variable domain, its missing parts supplied by reference TRBV2 and TRBJ2-1, is EPEVTQTPSHQVTQMGQEVILRCVPISNHLYFYWYRQILGQKVEFLVSFYNNEISEKSEIFDDQFSVERPDGSNFTLKIRSTKLEDSAMYFCASSELGQGANEQFFGPGTRLTVL.